One sample yielded the 23 T cell receptor beta chains listed below, sequenced in a study of cytomegalovirus exposure and HLA in healthy donors. TCRdb's table, derived via immunoSEQ multiplex PCR, lists solely in-frame clones and lacks some. The sample holds approximately 58,000 clones, roughly 94% seen once. Sequencing was done on a sample of PBMCs. These receptors all come from a woman under 30 in good health and CMV-seropositive.

The chain carries TRBV19 and TRBJ2-2, with TRBD1 matching 7 bases. V lost 5 bases and J lost 1; bases outside the gene matches: 4. The CDR3 has 15 amino acids. Germline-derived CDR1 and CDR2 are LNHDA and SQIVND (reference sequence). CDR3 sequence (DNA): TGTGCCAGTAGTCTCCGGGACAGGAACACCGGGGAGCTGTTTTTT. Protein product: CASSLRDRNTGELFF.

The chain has TRBV9 and TRBJ1-2, with D possibly being TRBD1 (5 bases). The CDR3 runs to 15 residues. V lost 0 bases and J 4 bases, leaving 13 bases between the germline ends. Germline assignment: CDR1 SGDLS and CDR2 YYNGEE. The CDR3 loop reads CASSVVGQGSYGYTF. The CDR3 DNA reads TGTGCCAGCAGCGTAGTGGGGCAGGGCAGCTATGGCTACACCTTC. Together with reference TRBV9 and TRBJ1-2, the CDR3 gives the full variable domain: DSGVTQTPKHLITATGQRVTLRCSPRSGDLSVYWYQQSLDQGLQFLIQYYNGEERAKGNILERFSAQQFPDLHSELNLSSLELGDSALYFCASSVVGQGSYGYTFGSGTRLTVV.

Here the CDR3 reads CASSLSLAGAGYNEQFF. The CDR3 DNA sequence: TGTGCCAGCAGTCTAAGTCTAGCGGGAGCGGGCTACAATGAGCAGTTCTTC. The genes are TRBV28 and TRBJ2-1, with 10 bases aligning to TRBD2. Germline V CDR1 and CDR2: MDHEN, SYDVKM. The junction had 10 bases not matched to a gene; V was cut back by 5 bases and J by 3 bases. CDR3 length equals 17 residues.

The CDR3 protein is CAVRTGDSYEQYF. CDR3 sequence (DNA): TGTGCCGTCCGGACAGGGGACTCCTACGAGCAGTACTTC. V and J are TRBV10-3 and TRBJ2-7, with TRBD1 matching over 9 bases. Germline CDR1 ENHRY, CDR2 SYGVKD. The junction had 5 bases not matched to a gene; V was cut back by 11 bases and J by 0 bases. The CDR3 runs 13 residues.

The chain carries TRBV30 and TRBJ2-3, with 9 bases aligning to TRBD1. The CDR3 has 13 residues. J gave up 1 base and V 8 bases, and 4 bases lay outside the gene matches. Germline-derived CDR1 and CDR2 are GTSNPN and SVGIG (reference sequence). CDR3 residues: CAGRDRGTDTQYF. In DNA, the CDR3 is TGTGCCGGCCGGGACAGGGGCACAGATACGCAGTATTTT. The variable domain in full, completed from reference TRBV30 and TRBJ2-3, reads SQTIHQWPATLVQPVGSPLSLECTVEGTSNPNLYWYRQAAGRGLQLLFYSVGIGQISSEVPQNLSASRPQDRQFILSSKKLLLSDSGFYLCAGRDRGTDTQYFGPGTRLTVL.

This chain uses TRBV7-8 with TRBJ1-5, with a weak D call TRBD1 (5 bases). With 5 bases removed from V and 0 bases from J, the gap between germline ends came to 11 bases. Germline V lookup: CDR1 SGHVS, CDR2 FQNEAQ. The CDR3 loop spans 15 amino acids. CDR3 DNA: TGTGCCAGCAGCGTAGGACAATTTAGCAATCAGCCCCAGCATTTT. It translates to CASSVGQFSNQPQHF.

The V call is TRBV5-1, the J call TRBJ2-7, with TRBD2 matching 8 bases. The CDR3 runs to 14 residues. Looked up from germline, CDR1 is SGHRS and CDR2 is YFSETQ. The V and J ends lost 1 base and 3 bases, in that order; junction bases with no gene match: 3. Written as DNA, the CDR3 is TGCGCCAGCAGCTTGTGGGGACTAGTCTACGAGCAGTACTTC. Translation: CASSLWGLVYEQYF.

The chain employs TRBV18 and TRBJ2-7; 7 positions match TRBD2. Trimming cost V 1 base and J 9 bases; bases outside gene matches: 18. CDR3 length equals 17 residues. CDR1 is KGHSH and CDR2 is LQKENI in the germline V gene. Here the CDR3 DNA reads TGTGCCAGCTCACCACTTGACACTAGCGAGCGACTTCGCGGGCAGTACTTC. Its translation is CASSPLDTSERLRGQYF.

The chain has TRBV5-5 and TRBJ2-1, with 7 bases fitting TRBD2. Unmatched junction bases numbered 6, after V lost 1 base and J lost 14 bases. Per germline, CDR1 SGHKS and CDR2 YYEKEE (reference sequence). This CDR3 region has 12 residues. CDR3 sequence reads: CASSLRLASEFF. The CDR3 DNA reads as TGTGCCAGCAGCTTGAGACTAGCTTCAGAGTTCTTC.

The rearrangement uses TRBV5-4 and TRBJ2-1; D remains unclear. The germline V gene has CDR1 SGHNT and CDR2 YYREEE (reference sequence). Trimming cost V 1 base and J 1 base, with 12 bases left between them. The CDR3 sequence is 16 residues long. CDR3 nucleotides: TGTGCCAGCAGCTTGTCAGGTGAAAGGTCCTACAATGAGCAGTTCTTC. It translates to CASSLSGERSYNEQFF.

The chain links TRBV5-1 to TRBJ1-1, with 8 positions matching TRBD1. The V gene end was trimmed by 4 bases and the J gene end by 4 bases; junction bases not matched to a gene: 9. The CDR3 spans 15 residues. The V gene's germline CDR1 is SGHRS and CDR2 YFSETQ. CDR3: CASSGPQGAPTEAFF. DNA for the CDR3: TGCGCCAGCAGCGGACCGCAGGGGGCGCCCACTGAAGCTTTCTTT.

CDR3 loop: CASMGRTEAFF. In DNA form, the CDR3 reads TGTGCCAGCATGGGGAGGACTGAAGCTTTCTTT. The rearrangement links TRBV6-1 to TRBJ1-1; D is undetermined. This CDR3 region has 11 residues. CDR1 and CDR2 from the germline V gene are MNHNS and SASEGT. V shed 7 bases and J shed 5 bases, with 8 bases lying between them.

This clone was recorded a few times. This chain connects TRBV2 to TRBJ2-2, with a possible D match to TRBD2 (6 bases). The CDR3 sequence is 16 residues long. Trimming took off 3 bases at V and 0 bases at J, with 11 bases between the two ends. Germline CDR1 reads SNHLY; CDR2 reads FYNNEI. CDR3 nucleotide sequence: TGTGCCAGCAGTGATGAGGGACTCCCGAACACCGGGGAGCTGTTTTTT. Amino acid sequence: CASSDEGLPNTGELFF. Full variable domain (missing parts from reference TRBV2 and TRBJ2-2): EPEVTQTPSHQVTQMGQEVILRCVPISNHLYFYWYRQILGQKVEFLVSFYNNEISEKSEIFDDQFSVERPDGSNFTLKIRSTKLEDSAMYFCASSDEGLPNTGELFFGEGSRLTVL.

This clone showed up just once. V and J are TRBV2 and TRBJ2-3; tentative D call: TRBD1 (7 bases). In germline, CDR1 is SNHLY, CDR2 FYNNEI. V was shortened by 3 bases and J by 3 bases, with 13 bases between the two germline ends. The length of the CDR3 is 15 residues. The CDR3 protein is CASSELEGQTDTQYF. CDR3 nucleotide sequence: TGTGCCAGCAGTGAGTTGGAGGGACAGACAGATACGCAGTATTTT. Based on the CDR3 plus reference TRBV2 and TRBJ2-3, the full variable domain is EPEVTQTPSHQVTQMGQEVILRCVPISNHLYFYWYRQILGQKVEFLVSFYNNEISEKSEIFDDQFSVERPDGSNFTLKIRSTKLEDSAMYFCASSELEGQTDTQYFGPGTRLTVL.

This chain uses TRBV4-1 with TRBJ2-3, with 12 bases matching TRBD2. Unmatched junction bases numbered 21, after V lost 1 base and J lost 4 bases. This CDR3 comprises 22 residues. Germline V gene sequence: CDR1 MGHRA, CDR2 YSYEKL. The CDR3 nucleotides are TGCGCCAGCAGCCAAGCCTCTACTAGGGGGGCTAGCGGGAGGGCGAAGGCAGATACGCAGTATTTT. Protein product: CASSQASTRGASGRAKADTQYF.

This chain's CDR3 is CASSLNQYEQYF. The CDR3 coding sequence is TGCGCCAGCAGCTTGAATCAGTATGAGCAGTACTTC. This chain uses TRBV5-1 with TRBJ2-7; no reliable D call. Germline V gene sequence: CDR1 SGHRS, CDR2 YFSETQ. This CDR3 spans 12 amino acids. Trimming pared 1 base from V and 7 bases from J, leaving 9 bases between.

CDR3 sequence: CAISGVQGADTQYF. Written as DNA, the CDR3 is TGTGCCATCAGCGGGGTCCAAGGAGCAGATACGCAGTATTTT. The chain combines TRBV10-3 with TRBJ2-3; a possible D gene is TRBD2 (5 bases). There are 14 residues in the CDR3. Trimming took off 6 bases at V and 4 bases at J, with 14 bases between the two ends. Germline CDR1 and CDR2: ENHRY and SYGVKD.

The chain uses TRBV5-1 and TRBJ2-3; 7 positions match TRBD1. The V and J ends lost 3 bases and 0 bases, in that order; junction bases with no gene match: 7. CDR1 and CDR2 from the germline V gene are SGHRS and YFSETQ. The CDR3 length is 16 residues. This CDR3 is CASSSFNRGSTDTQYF. CDR3 sequence (DNA): TGCGCCAGCAGCTCCTTCAACAGGGGAAGCACAGATACGCAGTATTTT.

The V call is TRBV19, the J call TRBJ2-2; 11 bases match TRBD1. The CDR3 sequence is 16 residues long. After removal of 7 bases from V and 5 bases from J, the junction contained 9 bases not matched to a gene. Germline V CDR1 and CDR2: LNHDA, SQIVND (reference sequence). CDR3 DNA sequence: TGTGCCAGTAATCCCTTGGACAGGGGGCGGACCGGGGAGCTGTTTTTT. Translating gives CASNPLDRGRTGELFF. Looking up the rest from reference TRBV19 and TRBJ2-2 gives the full variable domain: DGGITQSPKYLFRKEGQNVTLSCEQNLNHDAMYWYRQDPGQGLRLIYYSQIVNDFQKGDIAEGYSVSREKKESFPLTVTSAQKNPTAFYLCASNPLDRGRTGELFFGEGSRLTVL.

This sequence joins TRBV27 and TRBJ2-2, with 7 bases aligning to TRBD1. Germline CDR1 and CDR2: MNHEY and SMNVEV (reference sequence). V lost 1 base, J lost 0 bases, and 2 bases stayed unmatched. This CDR3 spans 16 amino acids. The CDR3 protein is CASSLWGTANTGELFF. The CDR3 nucleotides are TGTGCCAGCAGTTTATGGGGGACAGCGAACACCGGGGAGCTGTTTTTT.

The chain is built from TRBV25-1 and TRBJ2-7; D unclear. The CDR3 consists of 11 residues. V was clipped by 6 bases and J by 4 bases, with 7 bases between them. CDR1 MGHDK and CDR2 SYGVNS come from the germline V gene. The CDR3 bases are TGTGCCAGCAGATGGAGTTACGAGCAGTACTTC. This gives the protein CASRWSYEQYF.

The V and J genes are TRBV15 and TRBJ2-1; TRBD2 matches 7 bases. Germline V gene sequence: CDR1 LNHNV, CDR2 YYDKDF (reference sequence). Germline trimming cut 0 bases from V and 3 bases from J; bases unmatched to any gene: 17. CDR3 length: 20 amino acids. The CDR3 DNA sequence: TGTGCCACCAGCAGAGATGAGGGCCAGCGGGGTCGATTGGGCTACAATGAGCAGTTCTTC. Encoded protein: CATSRDEGQRGRLGYNEQFF.

The chain employs TRBV5-4 and TRBJ2-7, with TRBD2 identical over 8 bases. This CDR3 is 16 amino acids long. In germline, CDR1 is SGHNT, CDR2 YYREEE (reference sequence). The J segment lost 0 bases and the V segment lost 0 bases, leaving 5 bases of the junction unmatched. CDR3 loop: CASSLGGGKASYEQYF. As DNA, the CDR3 is TGTGCCAGCAGCTTGGGCGGGGGGAAAGCCTCCTACGAGCAGTACTTC.